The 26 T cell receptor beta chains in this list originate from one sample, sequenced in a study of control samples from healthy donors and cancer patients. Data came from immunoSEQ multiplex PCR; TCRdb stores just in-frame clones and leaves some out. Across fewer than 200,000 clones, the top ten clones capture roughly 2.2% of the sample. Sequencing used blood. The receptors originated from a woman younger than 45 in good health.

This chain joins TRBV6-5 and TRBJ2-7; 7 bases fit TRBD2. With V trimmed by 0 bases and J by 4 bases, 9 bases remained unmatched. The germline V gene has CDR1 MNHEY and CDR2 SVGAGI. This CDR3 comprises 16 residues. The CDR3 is CASSYSPAGETYEQYF. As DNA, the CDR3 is TGTGCCAGCAGTTACTCCCCGGCGGGGGAGACGTACGAGCAGTACTTC.

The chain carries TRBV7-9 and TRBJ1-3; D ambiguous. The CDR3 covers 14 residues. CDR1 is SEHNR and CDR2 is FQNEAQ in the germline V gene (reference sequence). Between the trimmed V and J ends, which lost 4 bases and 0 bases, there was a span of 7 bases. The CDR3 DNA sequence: TGTGCCAGCAGCTCGCAAAACTCTGGAAACACCATATATTTT. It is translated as CASSSQNSGNTIYF. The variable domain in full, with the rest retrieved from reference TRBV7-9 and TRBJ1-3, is DTGVSQNPRHKITKRGQNVTFRCDPISEHNRLYWYRQTLGQGPEFLTYFQNEAQLEKSRLLSDRFSAERPKGSFSTLEIQRTEQGDSAMYLCASSSQNSGNTIYFGEGSWLTVV.

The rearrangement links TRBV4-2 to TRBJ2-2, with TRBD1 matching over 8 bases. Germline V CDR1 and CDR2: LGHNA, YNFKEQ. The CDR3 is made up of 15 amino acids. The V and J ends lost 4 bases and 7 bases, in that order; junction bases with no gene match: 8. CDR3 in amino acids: CASSLRTGNGGELFF. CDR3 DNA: TGTGCCAGCAGCCTCCGGACAGGGAACGGCGGGGAGCTGTTTTTT.

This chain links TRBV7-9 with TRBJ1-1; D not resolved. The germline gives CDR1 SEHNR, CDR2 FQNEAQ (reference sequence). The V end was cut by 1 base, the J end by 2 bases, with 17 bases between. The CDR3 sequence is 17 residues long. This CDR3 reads CASSLVKTFRTNTEAFF. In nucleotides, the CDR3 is TGTGCCAGCAGCTTAGTAAAAACATTTAGGACTAACACTGAAGCTTTCTTT.

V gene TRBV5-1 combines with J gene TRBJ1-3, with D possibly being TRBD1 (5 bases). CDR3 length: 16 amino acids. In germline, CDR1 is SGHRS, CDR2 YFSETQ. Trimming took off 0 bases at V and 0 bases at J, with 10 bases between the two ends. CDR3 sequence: CASSLGGTFSGNTIYF. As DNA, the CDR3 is TGCGCCAGCAGCTTGGGGGGGACCTTCTCTGGAAACACCATATATTTT.

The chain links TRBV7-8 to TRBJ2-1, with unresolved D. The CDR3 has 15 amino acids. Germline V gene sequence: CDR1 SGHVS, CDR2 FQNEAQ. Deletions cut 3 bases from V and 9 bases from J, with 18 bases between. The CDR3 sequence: CASSFRRIKPGEQFF. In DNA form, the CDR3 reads TGTGCCAGCAGCTTCCGCCGGATTAAGCCAGGTGAGCAGTTCTTC.

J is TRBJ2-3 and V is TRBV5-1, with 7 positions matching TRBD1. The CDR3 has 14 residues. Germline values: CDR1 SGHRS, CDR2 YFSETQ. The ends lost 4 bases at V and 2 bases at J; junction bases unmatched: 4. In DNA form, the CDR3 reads TGCGCCAGCAGCCAAGGGACAGCCACAGATACGCAGTATTTT. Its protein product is CASSQGTATDTQYF.

The CDR3: CASSLWIKGVAPRGTQYF. The CDR3 region has the DNA TGTGCCAGCAGCCTATGGATCAAGGGGGTGGCCCCTCGGGGGACCCAGTACTTC. This sequence joins TRBV11-2 and TRBJ2-5; maybe TRBD1 (6 bases). The germline CDR1 and CDR2 sequences are SGHAT and FQNNGV. CDR3 length: 18 amino acids. Trimming left V 5 bases short and J 7 bases short, with 29 bases between. Using reference TRBV11-2 and TRBJ2-5 for the parts outside the CDR3, the full variable domain is EAGVAQSPRYKIIEKRQSVAFWCNPISGHATLYWYQQILGQGPKLLIQFQNNGVVDDSQLPKDRFSAERLKGVDSTLKIQPAKLEDSAVYLCASSLWIKGVAPRGTQYFGPGTRLLVL.

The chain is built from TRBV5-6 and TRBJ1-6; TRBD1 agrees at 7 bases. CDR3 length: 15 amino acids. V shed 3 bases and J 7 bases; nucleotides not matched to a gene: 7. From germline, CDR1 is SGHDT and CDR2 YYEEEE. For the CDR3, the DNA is TGTGCCAGCAGCTCAACAGGGGAATGGAATTCACCCCTCCACTTT. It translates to CASSSTGEWNSPLHF.

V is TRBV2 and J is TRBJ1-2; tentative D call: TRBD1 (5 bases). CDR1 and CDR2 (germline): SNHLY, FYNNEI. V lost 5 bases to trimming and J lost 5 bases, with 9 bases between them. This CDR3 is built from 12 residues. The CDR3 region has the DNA TGTGCCAGCAGTTCAACAGGATATGGCTACACCTTC. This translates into CASSSTGYGYTF.

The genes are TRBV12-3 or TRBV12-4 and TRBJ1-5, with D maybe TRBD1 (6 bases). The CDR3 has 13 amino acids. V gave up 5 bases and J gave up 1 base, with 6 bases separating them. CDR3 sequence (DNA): TGTGCCAGCAGTCAGGGGAGCAATCAGCCCCAGCATTTT. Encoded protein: CASSQGSNQPQHF.

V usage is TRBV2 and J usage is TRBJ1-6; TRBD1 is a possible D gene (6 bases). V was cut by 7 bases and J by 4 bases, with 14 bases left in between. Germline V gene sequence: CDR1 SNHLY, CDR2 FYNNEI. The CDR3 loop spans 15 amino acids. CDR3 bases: TGTGCCAGCACGAGGGGGGGGAATTATAATTCACCCCTCCACTTT. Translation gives CASTRGGNYNSPLHF.

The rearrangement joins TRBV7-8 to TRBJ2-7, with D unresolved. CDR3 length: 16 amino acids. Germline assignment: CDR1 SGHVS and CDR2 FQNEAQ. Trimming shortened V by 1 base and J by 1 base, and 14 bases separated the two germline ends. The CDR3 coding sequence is TGTGCCAGCAGCTTAGTTTCTGGTGTCGGTTCCTACGAGCAGTACTTC. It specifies CASSLVSGVGSYEQYF.

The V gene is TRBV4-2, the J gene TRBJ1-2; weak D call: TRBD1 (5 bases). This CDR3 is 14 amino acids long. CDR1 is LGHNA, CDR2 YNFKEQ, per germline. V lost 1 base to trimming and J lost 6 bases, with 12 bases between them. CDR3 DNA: TGTGCCAGCAGCCAAGCAACAGGTTGGGATGGCTACACCTTC. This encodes CASSQATGWDGYTF.

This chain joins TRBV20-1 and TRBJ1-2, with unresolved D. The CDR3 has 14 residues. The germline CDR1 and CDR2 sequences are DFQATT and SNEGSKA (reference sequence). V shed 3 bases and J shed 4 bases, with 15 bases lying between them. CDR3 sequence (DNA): TGCAGTGCTAGTATGCAAAGGCGTACCTATGGCTACACCTTC. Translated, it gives CSASMQRRTYGYTF.

CDR3 DNA: TGTGCCAGCTCACCCCAAGGACCAGGGGAGTCAGGAAACACCATATATTTT. Amino acids: CASSPQGPGESGNTIYF. This chain links TRBV18 with TRBJ1-3, with a possible D match to TRBD1 (6 bases). V was shortened by 3 bases and J by 4 bases, with 19 bases between the two germline ends. CDR1 and CDR2 (germline): KGHSH, LQKENI. The CDR3 totals 17 residues.

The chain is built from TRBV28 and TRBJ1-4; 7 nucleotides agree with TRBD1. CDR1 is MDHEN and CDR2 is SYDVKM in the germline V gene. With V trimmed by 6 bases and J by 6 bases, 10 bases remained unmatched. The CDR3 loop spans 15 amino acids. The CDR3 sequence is CASRPDRAGDEKLFF. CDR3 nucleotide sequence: TGTGCCAGCAGGCCAGACAGGGCGGGGGATGAAAAACTGTTTTTT.

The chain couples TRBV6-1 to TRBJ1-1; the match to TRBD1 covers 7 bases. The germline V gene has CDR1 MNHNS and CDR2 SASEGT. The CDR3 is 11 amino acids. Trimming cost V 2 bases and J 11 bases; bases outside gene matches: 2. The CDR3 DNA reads TGTGCCAGCAGTGAAAGGGGGCGGGCTTTCTTT. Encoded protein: CASSERGRAFF.

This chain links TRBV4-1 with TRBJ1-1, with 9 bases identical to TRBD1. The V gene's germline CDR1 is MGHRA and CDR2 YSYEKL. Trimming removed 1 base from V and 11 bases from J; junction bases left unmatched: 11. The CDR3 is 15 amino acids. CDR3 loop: CASSQGPPGQGLAFF. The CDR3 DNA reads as TGCGCCAGCAGCCAAGGCCCGCCCGGACAGGGGCTCGCTTTCTTT.

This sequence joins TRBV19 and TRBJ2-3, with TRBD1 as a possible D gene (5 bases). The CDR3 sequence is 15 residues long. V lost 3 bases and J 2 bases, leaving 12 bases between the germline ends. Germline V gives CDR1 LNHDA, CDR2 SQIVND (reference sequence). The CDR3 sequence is CASSIQGVFTDTQYF. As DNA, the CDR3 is TGTGCCAGTAGTATCCAGGGCGTTTTCACAGATACGCAGTATTTT.

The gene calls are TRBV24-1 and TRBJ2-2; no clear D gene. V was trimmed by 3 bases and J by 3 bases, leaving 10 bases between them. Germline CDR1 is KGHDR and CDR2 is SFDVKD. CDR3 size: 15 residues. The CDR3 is CATSDILGYTGELFF. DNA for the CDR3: TGTGCCACCAGTGATATTCTGGGGTACACCGGGGAGCTGTTTTTT.

The CDR3 DNA reads TGCAGCGTTTTAGGAGCATATAATGAAAAACTGTTTTTT. Amino acids: CSVLGAYNEKLFF. V gene TRBV29-1 combines with J gene TRBJ1-4; D gene uncertain. Germline CDR1 SQVTM, CDR2 ANQGSEA. The CDR3 is 13 amino acids. V gave up 5 bases and J gave up 4 bases, with 11 bases separating them.

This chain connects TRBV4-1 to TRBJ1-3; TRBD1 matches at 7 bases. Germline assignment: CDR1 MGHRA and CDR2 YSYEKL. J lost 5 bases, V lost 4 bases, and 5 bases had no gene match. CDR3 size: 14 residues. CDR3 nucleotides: TGCGCCAGCAGCCGGCCGGGACAGCGAAACACCATATATTTT. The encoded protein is CASSRPGQRNTIYF.

The CDR3: CASSPDLAGRAEAFF. CDR3 in DNA: TGTGCCAGCAGCCCGGACCTAGCAGGTAGAGCTGAAGCTTTCTTT. The chain uses TRBV28 and TRBJ1-1; no clear D gene. The CDR3 runs to 15 residues. V was cut by 6 bases and J by 6 bases, with 20 bases left in between. Germline CDR1 MDHEN, CDR2 SYDVKM. The variable domain in full, with the rest retrieved from reference TRBV28 and TRBJ1-1, is DVKVTQSSRYLVKRTGEKVFLECVQDMDHENMFWYRQDPGLGLRLIYFSYDVKMKEKGDIPEGYSVSREKKERFSLILESASTNQTSMYLCASSPDLAGRAEAFFGQGTRLTVV.

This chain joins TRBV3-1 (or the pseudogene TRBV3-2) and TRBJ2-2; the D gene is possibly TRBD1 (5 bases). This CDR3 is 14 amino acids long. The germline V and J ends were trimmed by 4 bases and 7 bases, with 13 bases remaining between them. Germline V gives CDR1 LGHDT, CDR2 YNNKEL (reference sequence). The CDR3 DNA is TGTGCCAGCAGCCGAAAAGGGGAAGGCGGGGAGCTGTTTTTT. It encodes CASSRKGEGGELFF.

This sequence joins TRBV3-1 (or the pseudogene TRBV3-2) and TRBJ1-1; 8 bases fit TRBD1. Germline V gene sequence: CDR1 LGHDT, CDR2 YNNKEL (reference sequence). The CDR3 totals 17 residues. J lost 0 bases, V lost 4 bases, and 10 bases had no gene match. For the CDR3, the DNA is TGTGCCAGCAGCCCCGTAGGGACAGGCTACATGAACACTGAAGCTTTCTTT. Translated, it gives CASSPVGTGYMNTEAFF.